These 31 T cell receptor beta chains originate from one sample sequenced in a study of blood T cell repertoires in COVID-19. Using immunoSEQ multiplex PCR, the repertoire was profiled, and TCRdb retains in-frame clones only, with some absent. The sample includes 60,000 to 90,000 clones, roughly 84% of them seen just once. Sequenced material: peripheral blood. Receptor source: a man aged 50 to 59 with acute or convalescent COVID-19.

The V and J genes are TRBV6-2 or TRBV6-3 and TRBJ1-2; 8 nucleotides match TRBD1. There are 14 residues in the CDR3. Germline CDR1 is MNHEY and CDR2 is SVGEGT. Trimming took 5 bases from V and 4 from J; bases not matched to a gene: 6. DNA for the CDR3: TGTGCCAGCAGTATTCCAGGGGGCGTCTATGGCTACACCTTC. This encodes CASSIPGGVYGYTF.

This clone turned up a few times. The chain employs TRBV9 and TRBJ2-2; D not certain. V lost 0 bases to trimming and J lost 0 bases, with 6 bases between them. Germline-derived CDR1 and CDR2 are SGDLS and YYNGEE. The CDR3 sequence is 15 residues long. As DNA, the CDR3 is TGTGCCAGCAGCGTAGGGCCCCCGAACACCGGGGAGCTGTTTTTT. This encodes CASSVGPPNTGELFF.

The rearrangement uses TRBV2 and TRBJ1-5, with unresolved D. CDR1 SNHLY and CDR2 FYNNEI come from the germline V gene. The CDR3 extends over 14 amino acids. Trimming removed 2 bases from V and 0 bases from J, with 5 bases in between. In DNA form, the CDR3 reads TGTGCCAGCAGTGAAAACTATAGCAATCAGCCCCAGCATTTT. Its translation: CASSENYSNQPQHF.

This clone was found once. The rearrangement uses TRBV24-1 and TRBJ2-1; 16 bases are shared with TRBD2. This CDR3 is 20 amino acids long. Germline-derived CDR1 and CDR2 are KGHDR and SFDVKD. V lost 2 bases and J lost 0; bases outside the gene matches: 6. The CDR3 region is CATSDSGTSGRGSSYNEQFF. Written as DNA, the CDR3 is TGTGCCACCAGTGATTCCGGGACTAGCGGGAGGGGCAGCTCCTACAATGAGCAGTTCTTC.

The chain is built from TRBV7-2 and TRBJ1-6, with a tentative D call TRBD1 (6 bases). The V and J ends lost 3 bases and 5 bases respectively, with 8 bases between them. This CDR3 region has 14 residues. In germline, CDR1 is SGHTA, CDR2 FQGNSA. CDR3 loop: CASSLDSNNSPLHF. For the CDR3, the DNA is TGTGCCAGCAGCTTGGACAGCAATAATTCACCCCTCCACTTT.

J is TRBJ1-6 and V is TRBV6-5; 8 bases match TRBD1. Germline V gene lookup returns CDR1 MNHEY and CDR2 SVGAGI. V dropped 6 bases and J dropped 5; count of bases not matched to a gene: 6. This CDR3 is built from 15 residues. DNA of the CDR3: TGTGCCAGCAGAGCCGGACAGGGCCATAATTCACCCCTCCACTTT. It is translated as CASRAGQGHNSPLHF.

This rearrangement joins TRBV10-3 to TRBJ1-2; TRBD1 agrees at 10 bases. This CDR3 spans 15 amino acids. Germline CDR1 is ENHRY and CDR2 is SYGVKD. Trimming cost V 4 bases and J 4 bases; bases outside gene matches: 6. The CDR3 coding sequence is TGTGCCATCAGTGCCGGGACAGGGGCCCGCTATGGCTACACCTTC. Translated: CAISAGTGARYGYTF.

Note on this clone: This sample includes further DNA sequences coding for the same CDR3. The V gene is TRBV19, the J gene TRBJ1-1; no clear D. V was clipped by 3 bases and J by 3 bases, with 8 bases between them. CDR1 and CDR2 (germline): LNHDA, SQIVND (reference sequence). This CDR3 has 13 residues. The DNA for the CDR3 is TGTGCCAGTAGTATTCGGGAATACACTGAAGCTTTCTTT. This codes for CASSIREYTEAFF.

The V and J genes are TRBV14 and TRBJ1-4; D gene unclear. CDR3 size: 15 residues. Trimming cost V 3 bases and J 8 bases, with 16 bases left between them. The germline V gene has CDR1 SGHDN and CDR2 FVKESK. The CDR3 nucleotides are TGTGCCAGCAGCCAGGGGAGGGTCAGAACAGAAAAACTGTTTTTT. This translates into CASSQGRVRTEKLFF. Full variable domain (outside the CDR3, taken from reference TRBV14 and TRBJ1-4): EAGVTQFPSHSVIEKGQTVTLRCDPISGHDNLYWYRRVMGKEIKFLLHFVKESKQDESGMPNNRFLAERTGGTYSTLKVQPAELEDSGVYFCASSQGRVRTEKLFFGSGTQLSVL.

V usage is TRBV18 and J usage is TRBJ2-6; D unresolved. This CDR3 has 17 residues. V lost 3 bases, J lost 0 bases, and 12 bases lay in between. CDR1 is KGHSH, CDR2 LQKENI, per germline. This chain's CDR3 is CASSPQQPSSGANVLTF. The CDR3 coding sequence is TGTGCCAGCTCACCCCAACAGCCCTCCTCTGGGGCCAACGTCCTGACTTTC.

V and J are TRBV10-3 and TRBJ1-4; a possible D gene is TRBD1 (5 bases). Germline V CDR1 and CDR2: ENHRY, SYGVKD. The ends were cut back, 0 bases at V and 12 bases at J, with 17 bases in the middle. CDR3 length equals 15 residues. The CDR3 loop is CAISESFGTSGELFF. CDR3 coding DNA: TGTGCCATCAGTGAGTCGTTTGGGACCTCGGGGGAACTGTTTTTT.

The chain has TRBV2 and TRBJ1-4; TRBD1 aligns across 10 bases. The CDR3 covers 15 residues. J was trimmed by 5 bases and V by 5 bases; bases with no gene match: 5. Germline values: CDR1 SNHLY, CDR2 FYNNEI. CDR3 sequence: CASSRTGGENEKLFF. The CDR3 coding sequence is TGTGCCAGCAGTAGGACAGGGGGAGAAAATGAAAAACTGTTTTTT.

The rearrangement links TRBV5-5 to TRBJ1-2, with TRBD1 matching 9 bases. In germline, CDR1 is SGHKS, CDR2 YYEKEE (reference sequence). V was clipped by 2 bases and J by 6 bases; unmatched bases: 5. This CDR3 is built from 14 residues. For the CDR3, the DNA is TGTGCCAGCAGCTTACAACAGGGGGCTAATGGCTACACCTTC. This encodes CASSLQQGANGYTF.

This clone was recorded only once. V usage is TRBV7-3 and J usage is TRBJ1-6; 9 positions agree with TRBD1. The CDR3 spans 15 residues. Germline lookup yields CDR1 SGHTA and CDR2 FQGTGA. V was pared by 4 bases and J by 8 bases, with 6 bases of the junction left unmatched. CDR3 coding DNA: TGTGCCAGCAGCTCTGCCGGGACAGGGTATTCACCCCTCCACTTT. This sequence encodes CASSSAGTGYSPLHF.

Written as DNA, the CDR3 is TGTGCCAGCAGTTACTTACCTAGCGGGAGTACCAAAAACATTCAGTACTTC. Its protein is CASSYLPSGSTKNIQYF. The gene calls are TRBV6-2 or TRBV6-3 and TRBJ2-4; 10 positions match TRBD2. The CDR3 is made up of 17 amino acids. Germline-derived CDR1 and CDR2 are MNHEY and SVGEGT. With 1 base clipped from V and 2 bases from J, the junction kept 5 bases outside the gene matches.

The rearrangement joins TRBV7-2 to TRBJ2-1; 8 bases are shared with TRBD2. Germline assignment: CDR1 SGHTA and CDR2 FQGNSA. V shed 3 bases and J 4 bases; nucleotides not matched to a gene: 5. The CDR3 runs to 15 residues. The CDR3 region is CASSFGRGAYNEQFF. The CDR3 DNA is TGTGCCAGCAGCTTCGGGAGGGGGGCATACAATGAGCAGTTCTTC.

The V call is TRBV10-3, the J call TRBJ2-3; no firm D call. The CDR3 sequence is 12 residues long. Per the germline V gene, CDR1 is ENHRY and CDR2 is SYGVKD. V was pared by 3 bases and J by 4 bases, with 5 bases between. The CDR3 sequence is CAISERADTQYF. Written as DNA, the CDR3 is TGTGCCATCAGTGAACGAGCAGATACGCAGTATTTT.

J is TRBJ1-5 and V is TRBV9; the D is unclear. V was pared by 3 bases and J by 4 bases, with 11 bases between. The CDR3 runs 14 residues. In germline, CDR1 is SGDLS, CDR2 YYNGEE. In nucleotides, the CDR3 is TGTGCCAGCAGCGGCGGGGTAGGTAATCAGCCCCAGCATTTT. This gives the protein CASSGGVGNQPQHF. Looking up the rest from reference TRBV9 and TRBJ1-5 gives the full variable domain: DSGVTQTPKHLITATGQRVTLRCSPRSGDLSVYWYQQSLDQGLQFLIQYYNGEERAKGNILERFSAQQFPDLHSELNLSSLELGDSALYFCASSGGVGNQPQHFGDGTRLSIL.

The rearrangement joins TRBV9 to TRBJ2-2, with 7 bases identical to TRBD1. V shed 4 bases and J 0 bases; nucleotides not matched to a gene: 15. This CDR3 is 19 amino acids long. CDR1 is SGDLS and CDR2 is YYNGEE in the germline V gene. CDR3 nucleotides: TGTGCCAGCAGCCCTCCGATTTGGATCGGGACAGCGAACACCGGGGAGCTGTTTTTT. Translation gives CASSPPIWIGTANTGELFF.

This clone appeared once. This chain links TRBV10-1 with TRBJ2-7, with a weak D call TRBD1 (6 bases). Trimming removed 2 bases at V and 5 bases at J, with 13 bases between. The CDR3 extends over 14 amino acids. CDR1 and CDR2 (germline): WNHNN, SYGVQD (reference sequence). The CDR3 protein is CASSEPGDSNEQYF. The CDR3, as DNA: TGCGCCAGCAGTGAGCCAGGGGATTCGAACGAGCAGTACTTC.

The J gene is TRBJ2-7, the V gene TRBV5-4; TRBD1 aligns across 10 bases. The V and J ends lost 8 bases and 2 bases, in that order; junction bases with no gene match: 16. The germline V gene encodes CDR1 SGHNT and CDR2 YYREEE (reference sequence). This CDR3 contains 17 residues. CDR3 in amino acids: CASYGGTGELVTYEQYF. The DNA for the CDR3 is TGTGCCAGTTACGGGGGGACAGGGGAATTGGTTACCTACGAGCAGTACTTC. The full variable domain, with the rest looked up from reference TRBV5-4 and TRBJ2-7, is ETGVTQSPTHLIKTRGQQVTLRCSSQSGHNTVSWYQQALGQGPQFIFQYYREEENGRGNFPPRFSGLQFPNYSSELNVNALELDDSALYLCASYGGTGELVTYEQYFGPGTRLTVT.

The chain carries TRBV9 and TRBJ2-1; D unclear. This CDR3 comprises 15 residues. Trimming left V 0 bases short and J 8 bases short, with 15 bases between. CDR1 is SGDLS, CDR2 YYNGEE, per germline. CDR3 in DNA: TGTGCCAGCAGCGTAGCTGGCCGTGTGTACGATGAGCAGTTCTTC. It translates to CASSVAGRVYDEQFF.

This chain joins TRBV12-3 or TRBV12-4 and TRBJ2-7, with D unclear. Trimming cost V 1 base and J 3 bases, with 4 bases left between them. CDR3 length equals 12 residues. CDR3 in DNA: TGTGCCAGCAGTTTAGATTACTACGAGCAGTACTTC. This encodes CASSLDYYEQYF.

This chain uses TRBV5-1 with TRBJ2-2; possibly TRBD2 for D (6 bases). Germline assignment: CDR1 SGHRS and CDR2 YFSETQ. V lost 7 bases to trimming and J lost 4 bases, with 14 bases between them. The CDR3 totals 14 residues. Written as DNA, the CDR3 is TGCGCCAGCCGCCCGGGACTTTCCACCGGGGAGCTGTTTTTT. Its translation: CASRPGLSTGELFF.

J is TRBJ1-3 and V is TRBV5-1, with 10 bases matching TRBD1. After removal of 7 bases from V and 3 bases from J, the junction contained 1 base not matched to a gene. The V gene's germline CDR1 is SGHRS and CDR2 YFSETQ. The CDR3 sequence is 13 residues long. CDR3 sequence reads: CASGTGVGNTIYF. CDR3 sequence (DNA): TGCGCCAGCGGGACAGGGGTTGGAAACACCATATATTTT.

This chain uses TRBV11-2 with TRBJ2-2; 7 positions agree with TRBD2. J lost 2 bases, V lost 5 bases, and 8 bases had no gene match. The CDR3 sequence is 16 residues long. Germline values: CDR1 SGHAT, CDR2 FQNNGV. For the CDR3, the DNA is TGTGCCAGCAGCCCCCGGACTAGTCTAAACACCGGGGAGCTGTTTTTT. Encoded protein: CASSPRTSLNTGELFF.

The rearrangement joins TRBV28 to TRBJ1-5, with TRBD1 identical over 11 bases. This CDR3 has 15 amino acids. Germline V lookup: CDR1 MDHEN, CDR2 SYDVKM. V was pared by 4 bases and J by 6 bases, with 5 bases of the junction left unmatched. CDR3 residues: CASSSDRGLGQPQHF. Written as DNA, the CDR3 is TGTGCCAGCAGTTCGGACAGGGGGCTCGGTCAGCCCCAGCATTTT.

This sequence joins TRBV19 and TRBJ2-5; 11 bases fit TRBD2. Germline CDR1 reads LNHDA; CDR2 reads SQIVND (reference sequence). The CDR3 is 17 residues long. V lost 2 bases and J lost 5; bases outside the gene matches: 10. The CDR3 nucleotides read TGTGCCAGTAGTATAAGGGTTAGCGGGGGGGCGTCCGAGACCCAGTACTTC. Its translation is CASSIRVSGGASETQYF. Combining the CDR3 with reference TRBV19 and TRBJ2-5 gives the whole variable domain DGGITQSPKYLFRKEGQNVTLSCEQNLNHDAMYWYRQDPGQGLRLIYYSQIVNDFQKGDIAEGYSVSREKKESFPLTVTSAQKNPTAFYLCASSIRVSGGASETQYFGPGTRLLVL.

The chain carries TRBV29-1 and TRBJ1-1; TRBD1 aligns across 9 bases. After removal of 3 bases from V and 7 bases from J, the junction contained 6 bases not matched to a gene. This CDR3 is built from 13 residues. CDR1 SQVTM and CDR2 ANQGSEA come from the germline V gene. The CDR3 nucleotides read TGCAGCGTTGATGTGGGGACAGGGTTTGAAGCTTTCTTT. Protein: CSVDVGTGFEAFF.

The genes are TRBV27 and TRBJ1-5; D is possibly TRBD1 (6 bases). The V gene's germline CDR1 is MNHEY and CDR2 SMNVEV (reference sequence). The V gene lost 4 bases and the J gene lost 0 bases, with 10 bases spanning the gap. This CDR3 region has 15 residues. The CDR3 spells CASSYSGHSNQPQHF. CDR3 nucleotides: TGTGCCAGCAGTTATTCGGGACATAGCAATCAGCCCCAGCATTTT.

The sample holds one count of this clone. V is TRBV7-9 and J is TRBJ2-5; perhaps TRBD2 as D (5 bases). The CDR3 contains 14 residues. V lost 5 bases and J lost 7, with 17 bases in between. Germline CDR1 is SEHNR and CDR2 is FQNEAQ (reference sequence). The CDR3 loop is CASSQGSPPATQYF. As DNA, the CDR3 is TGTGCCAGCAGCCAAGGGAGTCCTCCGGCGACCCAGTACTTC.